The subject of this entry is one T cell receptor (beta chain). The antigen is unknown. This sequence may be a read error, since a much larger clone differs from it by one base. This sample stems from a study of T cells in Graves' hyperthyroidism and ophthalmopathy. Study observations and caveats: Model output signaled ophthalmopathy a median around 6.9 months ahead of onset.

The CDR3 is made up of 15 amino acids. Germline CDR1 is SGHRS and CDR2 is YFSETQ. Trimming took 0 bases from V and 7 from J; bases not matched to a gene: 8. Amplification of TCR beta CDR3 regions used RNA as the template. The TCR CDR3 first-round RT-PCR relied on the HTBI primer set. TCRdb analysed the multiplex PCR reads with MiXCR anew, one entry per CDR3 protein. In the table there are 300,000 to 500,000 distinct CDR3 sequences, more than 13% of which are singletons. This TCR was sampled from a woman aged 25 to 39 with Graves' hyperthyroidism. Specimen: blood. This chain uses TRBV5-1 with TRBJ2-7, with 9 bases fitting TRBD2. CDR3 amino acids: CASSLEVSGSYEQYF. As DNA, the CDR3 is TGCGCCAGCAGCTTGGAGGTTAGCGGGAGTTATGAGCAGTACTTC.